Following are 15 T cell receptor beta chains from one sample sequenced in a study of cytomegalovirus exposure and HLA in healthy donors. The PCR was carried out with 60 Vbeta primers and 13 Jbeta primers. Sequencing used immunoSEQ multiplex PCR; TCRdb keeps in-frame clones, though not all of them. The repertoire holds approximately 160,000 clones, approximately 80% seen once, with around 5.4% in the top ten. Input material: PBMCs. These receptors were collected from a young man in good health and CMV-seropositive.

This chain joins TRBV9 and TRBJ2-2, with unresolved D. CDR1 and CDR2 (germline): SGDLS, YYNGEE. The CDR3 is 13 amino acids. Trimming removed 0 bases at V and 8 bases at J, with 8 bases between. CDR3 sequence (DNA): TGTGCCAGCAGCGTAGGTGCCGAGGGGGAGCTGTTTTTT. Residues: CASSVGAEGELFF.

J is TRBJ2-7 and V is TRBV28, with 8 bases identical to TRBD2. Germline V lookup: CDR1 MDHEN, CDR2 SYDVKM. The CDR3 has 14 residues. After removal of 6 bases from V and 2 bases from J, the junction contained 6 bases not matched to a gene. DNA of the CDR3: TGTGCCAGCAGCAGCGGGGGTAGCACCTACGAGCAGTACTTC. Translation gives CASSSGGSTYEQYF.

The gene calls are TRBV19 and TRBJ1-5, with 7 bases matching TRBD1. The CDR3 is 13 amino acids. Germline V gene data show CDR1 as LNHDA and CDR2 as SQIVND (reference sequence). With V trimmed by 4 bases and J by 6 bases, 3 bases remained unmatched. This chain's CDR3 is CASSSQGGQPQHF. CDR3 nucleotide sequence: TGTGCCAGTAGTAGCCAGGGGGGTCAGCCCCAGCATTTT.

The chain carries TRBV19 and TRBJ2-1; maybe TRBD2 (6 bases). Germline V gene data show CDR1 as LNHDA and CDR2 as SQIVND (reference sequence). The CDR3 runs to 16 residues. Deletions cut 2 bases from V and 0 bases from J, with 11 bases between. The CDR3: CASSIPGGPSYNEQFF. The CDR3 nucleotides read TGTGCCAGTAGTATACCAGGAGGGCCCTCCTACAATGAGCAGTTCTTC.

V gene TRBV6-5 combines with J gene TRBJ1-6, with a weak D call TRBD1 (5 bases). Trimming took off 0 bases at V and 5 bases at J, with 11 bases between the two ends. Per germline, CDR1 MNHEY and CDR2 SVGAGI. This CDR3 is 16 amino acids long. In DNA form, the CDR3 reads TGTGCCAGCAGTTACTCATCGGGACTGGATAATTCACCCCTCCACTTT. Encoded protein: CASSYSSGLDNSPLHF.

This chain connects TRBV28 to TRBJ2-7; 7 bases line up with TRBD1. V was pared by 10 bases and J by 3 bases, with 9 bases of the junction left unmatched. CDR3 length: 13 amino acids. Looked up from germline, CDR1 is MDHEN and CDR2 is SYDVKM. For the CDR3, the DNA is TGTGCCACCTCCCGGGACAGCAACTACGAGCAGTACTTC. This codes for CATSRDSNYEQYF.

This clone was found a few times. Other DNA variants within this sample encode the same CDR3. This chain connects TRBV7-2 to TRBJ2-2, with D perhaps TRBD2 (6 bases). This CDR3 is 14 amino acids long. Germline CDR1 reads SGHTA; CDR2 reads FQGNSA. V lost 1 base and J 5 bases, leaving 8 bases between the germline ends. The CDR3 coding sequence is TGTGCCAGCAGCTTAGTGGGGGGTACCGGGGAGCTGTTTTTT. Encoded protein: CASSLVGGTGELFF.

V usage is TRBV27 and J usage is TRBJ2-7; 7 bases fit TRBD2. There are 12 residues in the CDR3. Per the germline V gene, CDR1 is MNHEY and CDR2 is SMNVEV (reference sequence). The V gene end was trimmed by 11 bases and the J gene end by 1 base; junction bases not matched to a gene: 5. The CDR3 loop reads CAARGVSYEQYF. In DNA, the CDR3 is TGTGCCGCCCGGGGGGTATCCTACGAGCAGTACTTC.

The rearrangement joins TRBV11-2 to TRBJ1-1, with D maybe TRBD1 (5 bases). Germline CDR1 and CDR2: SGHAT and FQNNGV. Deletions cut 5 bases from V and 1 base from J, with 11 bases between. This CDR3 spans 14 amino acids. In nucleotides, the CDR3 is TGTGCCAGCAGCCAGAAGCAGGGGAACACTGAAGCTTTCTTT. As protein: CASSQKQGNTEAFF.

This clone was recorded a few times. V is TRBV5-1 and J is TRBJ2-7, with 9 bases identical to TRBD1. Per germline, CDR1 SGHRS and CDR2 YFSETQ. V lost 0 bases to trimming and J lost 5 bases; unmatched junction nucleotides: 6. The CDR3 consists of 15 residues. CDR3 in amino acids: CASSLVYRGRNEQYF. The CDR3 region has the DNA TGCGCCAGCAGCTTGGTCTACAGGGGGCGGAACGAGCAGTACTTC. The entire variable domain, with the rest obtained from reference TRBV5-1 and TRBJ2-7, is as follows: KAGVTQTPRYLIKTRGQQVTLSCSPISGHRSVSWYQQTPGQGLQFLFEYFSETQRNKGNFPGRFSGRQFSNSRSEMNVSTLELGDSALYLCASSLVYRGRNEQYFGPGTRLTVT.

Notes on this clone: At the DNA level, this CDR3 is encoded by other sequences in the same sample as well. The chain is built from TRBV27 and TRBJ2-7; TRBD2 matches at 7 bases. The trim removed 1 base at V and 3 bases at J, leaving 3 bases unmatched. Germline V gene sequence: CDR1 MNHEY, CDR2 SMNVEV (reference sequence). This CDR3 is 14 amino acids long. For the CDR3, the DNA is TGTGCCAGCAGTTTATTGGGGGGGAGCTACGAGCAGTACTTC. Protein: CASSLLGGSYEQYF.

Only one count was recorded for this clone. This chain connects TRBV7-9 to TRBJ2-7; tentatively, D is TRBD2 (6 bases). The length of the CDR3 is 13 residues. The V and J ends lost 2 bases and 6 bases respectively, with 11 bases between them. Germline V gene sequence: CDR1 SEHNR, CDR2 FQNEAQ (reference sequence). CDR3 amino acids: CASSLPTSREQYF. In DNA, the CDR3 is TGTGCCAGCAGCTTACCGACTAGTCGCGAGCAGTACTTC.

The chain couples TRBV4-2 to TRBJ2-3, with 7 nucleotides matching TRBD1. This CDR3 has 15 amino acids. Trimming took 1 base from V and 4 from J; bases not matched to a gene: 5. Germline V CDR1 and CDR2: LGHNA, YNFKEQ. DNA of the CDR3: TGTGCCAGCAGCCAAGGACAGGGTGGGCCAGATACGCAGTATTTT. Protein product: CASSQGQGGPDTQYF.

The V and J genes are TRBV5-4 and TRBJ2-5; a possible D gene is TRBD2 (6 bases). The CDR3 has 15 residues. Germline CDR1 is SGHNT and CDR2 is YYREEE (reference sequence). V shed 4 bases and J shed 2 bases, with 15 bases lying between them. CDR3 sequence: CASSQTGVYQETQYF. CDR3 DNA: TGTGCCAGCAGCCAAACGGGGGTCTATCAAGAGACCCAGTACTTC. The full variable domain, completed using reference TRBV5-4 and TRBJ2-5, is ETGVTQSPTHLIKTRGQQVTLRCSSQSGHNTVSWYQQALGQGPQFIFQYYREEENGRGNFPPRFSGLQFPNYSSELNVNALELDDSALYLCASSQTGVYQETQYFGPGTRLLVL.

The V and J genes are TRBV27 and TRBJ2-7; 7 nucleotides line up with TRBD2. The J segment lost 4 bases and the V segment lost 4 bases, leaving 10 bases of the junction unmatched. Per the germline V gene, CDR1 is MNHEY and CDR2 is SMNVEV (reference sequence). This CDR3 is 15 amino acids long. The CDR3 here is CASSSYRPGGYEQYF. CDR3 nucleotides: TGTGCCAGCAGTTCTTACCGCCCGGGGGGTTACGAGCAGTACTTC.